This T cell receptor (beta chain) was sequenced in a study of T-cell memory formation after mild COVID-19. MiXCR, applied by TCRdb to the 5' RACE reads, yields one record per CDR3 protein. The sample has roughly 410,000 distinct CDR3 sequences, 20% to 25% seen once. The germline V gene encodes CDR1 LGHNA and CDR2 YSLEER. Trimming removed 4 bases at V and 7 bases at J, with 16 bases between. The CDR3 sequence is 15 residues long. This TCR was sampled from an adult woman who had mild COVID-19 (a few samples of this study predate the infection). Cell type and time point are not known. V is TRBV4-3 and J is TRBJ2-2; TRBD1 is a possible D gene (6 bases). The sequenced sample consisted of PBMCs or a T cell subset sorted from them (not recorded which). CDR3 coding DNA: TGCGCCAGCAGCCTAAAGGGGGAACAGCACGGGGAGCTGTTTTTT. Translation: CASSLKGEQHGELFF.